The 22 T cell receptor beta chains given below trace back to one sample, sequenced in a study of naive and memory T cell subsets. Both TRBC1 and TRBC2 were covered by a beta constant-region primer of two equimolar oligonucleotides. Ligated cDNA was amplified by four rounds of PCR with nested alpha and beta constant-region primers and SP2. Using its own MiXCR run on the UMI-ligation and nested PCR reads, TCRdb lists one record per CDR3 protein. Of 130,000 or so distinct CDR3 sequences listed, approximately 37% are singletons. Sample: central memory CD4+ T cells from blood. The receptors were gathered from a human donor in good health.

This chain connects TRBV6-1 to TRBJ2-1, with 9 bases aligning to TRBD2. The J segment lost 11 bases and the V segment lost 4 bases, leaving 15 bases of the junction unmatched. This CDR3 spans 16 amino acids. The germline CDR1 and CDR2 sequences are MNHNS and SASEGT. The CDR3 loop is CASSASGTTTGEKQFF. In DNA form, the CDR3 reads TGTGCCAGCAGTGCTAGCGGGACGACTACTGGGGAGAAGCAGTTCTTC.

The chain couples TRBV5-1 to TRBJ2-1; TRBD2 matches 9 bases. The germline gives CDR1 SGHRS, CDR2 YFSETQ. J lost 4 bases, V lost 2 bases, and 4 bases had no gene match. The CDR3 consists of 15 residues. CDR3 DNA: TGCGCCAGCAGCTTTGAGACTAGCGGATACAATGAGCAGTTCTTC. Protein sequence: CASSFETSGYNEQFF. The full variable domain, completed using reference TRBV5-1 and TRBJ2-1, is KAGVTQTPRYLIKTRGQQVTLSCSPISGHRSVSWYQQTPGQGLQFLFEYFSETQRNKGNFPGRFSGRQFSNSRSEMNVSTLELGDSALYLCASSFETSGYNEQFFGPGTRLTVL.

The gene calls are TRBV20-1 and TRBJ1-5; TRBD1 aligns across 9 bases. Germline CDR1 DFQATT, CDR2 SNEGSKA (reference sequence). V lost 6 bases and J lost 4; bases outside the gene matches: 7. The CDR3 consists of 14 residues. CDR3 in DNA: TGCAGTGCGCCTACAGGGGGCTTTAATCAGCCCCAGCATTTT. Encoded protein: CSAPTGGFNQPQHF.

This chain joins TRBV7-2 and TRBJ2-5, with a possible D match to TRBD2 (6 bases). The germline CDR1 and CDR2 sequences are SGHTA and FQGNSA. This CDR3 contains 14 residues. Trimming left V 2 bases short and J 5 bases short, with 12 bases between. CDR3: CASSLRRDAETQYF. CDR3 nucleotide sequence: TGTGCCAGCAGCTTACGGCGGGACGCCGAGACCCAGTACTTC.

This clonotype was recorded once. The rearrangement links TRBV3-1 to TRBJ2-1; TRBD2 agrees at 7 bases. Germline-derived CDR1 and CDR2 are LGHDT and YNNKEL (reference sequence). The CDR3 consists of 15 residues. The V and J ends lost 2 bases and 0 bases, in that order; junction bases with no gene match: 1. CDR3 region: CASSQQRGSYNEQFF. The CDR3 DNA reads as TGTGCCAGCAGCCAACAGCGGGGCTCCTACAATGAGCAGTTCTTC.

This clonotype was seen at least ten times. The chain links TRBV28 to TRBJ2-7, with 9 bases lining up with TRBD1. This CDR3 spans 15 amino acids. CDR1 is MDHEN and CDR2 is SYDVKM in the germline V gene. Trimming at V came to 7 bases and at J to 7 bases, leaving 14 bases not matched to a gene. The CDR3 DNA sequence: TGTGCCAGCACCGCTCCGGGACAGGGAAAATGGGAGCAGTACTTC. Translated: CASTAPGQGKWEQYF.

This clonotype has just a few counts. The chain recombines TRBV13 with TRBJ1-4, with D perhaps matching TRBD1 (6 bases). CDR3 length: 14 amino acids. V lost 3 bases to trimming and J lost 1 base, with 6 bases between them. The germline V gene has CDR1 PRHDT and CDR2 FYEKMQ (reference sequence). The CDR3 sequence: CASSFRGTNEKLFF. Written as DNA, the CDR3 is TGTGCCAGCAGCTTCAGGGGAACTAATGAAAAACTGTTTTTT.

A single count supports this clonotype. This chain uses TRBV5-6 with TRBJ2-3, with 7 nucleotides matching TRBD1. Losses at the gene ends were 0 bases for V and 0 bases for J; bases not matched to a gene: 1. This CDR3 is built from 15 residues. CDR1 is SGHDT, CDR2 YYEEEE, per germline. Written as DNA, the CDR3 is TGTGCCAGCAGCTTGGGGGGACAGAGCACAGATACGCAGTATTTT. Translating it yields CASSLGGQSTDTQYF.

The chain recombines TRBV14 with TRBJ2-1; 7 bases are a match to TRBD1. The V gene end was trimmed by 5 bases and the J gene end by 11 bases; junction bases not matched to a gene: 6. CDR3 size: 12 residues. The V gene's germline CDR1 is SGHDN and CDR2 FVKESK. As DNA, the CDR3 is TGTGCCAGCAGCAGTCGACAGGGAAAGCAGTTCTTC. Residues: CASSSRQGKQFF.

The chain links TRBV11-2 to TRBJ2-3; D is ambiguous. The length of the CDR3 is 15 residues. Germline-derived CDR1 and CDR2 are SGHAT and FQNNGV. Trimming shortened V by 5 bases and J by 3 bases, and 15 bases separated the two germline ends. In DNA, the CDR3 is TGTGCCAGCAGCCCGAGCTCTCTGGTTACAGATACGCAGTATTTT. This codes for CASSPSSLVTDTQYF.

V and J are TRBV4-3 and TRBJ2-6, with unresolved D. The CDR3 runs to 15 residues. Germline CDR1 is LGHNA and CDR2 is YSLEER. The V and J ends lost 1 base and 1 base respectively, with 5 bases between them. The CDR3 sequence is CASSQVGSGANVLTF. DNA for the CDR3: TGCGCCAGCAGCCAAGTTGGGTCTGGGGCCAACGTCCTGACTTTC.

This clonotype was recorded a few times. The V and J genes are TRBV7-6 and TRBJ2-7; no clear D. V lost 5 bases to trimming and J lost 8 bases, with 13 bases between them. Germline assignment: CDR1 SGHVS and CDR2 FNYEAQ. The CDR3 consists of 12 residues. The CDR3 region has the DNA TGTGCCAGCAGCGCAACAGCCGGCCAGCAGTACTTC. It translates to CASSATAGQQYF.

The rearrangement links TRBV6-1 to TRBJ1-2; D may be TRBD1 (6 bases). V was clipped by 4 bases and J by 2 bases, with 17 bases between them. CDR3 length: 16 amino acids. Germline V lookup: CDR1 MNHNS, CDR2 SASEGT. CDR3 in amino acids: CASSVTGTAANYGYTF. The CDR3 coding sequence is TGTGCCAGCAGTGTTACAGGGACCGCTGCCAACTATGGCTACACCTTC.

The chain employs TRBV7-9 and TRBJ2-1; the D gene is possibly TRBD1 (6 bases). CDR1 is SEHNR and CDR2 is FQNEAQ in the germline V gene (reference sequence). V was shortened by 4 bases and J by 9 bases, with 10 bases between the two germline ends. The CDR3 is 12 amino acids. The CDR3 protein is CASSSGQTEQFF. For the CDR3, the DNA is TGTGCCAGCAGCTCAGGACAGACTGAGCAGTTCTTC.

This clonotype was observed many times. The chain recombines TRBV24-1 with TRBJ2-1; 8 nucleotides match TRBD1. This CDR3 spans 15 amino acids. After removal of 4 bases from V and 2 bases from J, the junction contained 3 bases not matched to a gene. CDR1 is KGHDR and CDR2 is SFDVKD in the germline V gene. As DNA, the CDR3 is TGTGCCACCAGTGACGCACAGGGGGCCTACAATGAGCAGTTCTTC. Translation: CATSDAQGAYNEQFF.

A few counts support this clonotype. The chain recombines TRBV5-5 with TRBJ1-5; D is undetermined. Trimming took off 1 base at V and 0 bases at J, with 8 bases between the two ends. Germline CDR1 SGHKS, CDR2 YYEKEE (reference sequence). The CDR3 sequence is 15 residues long. The CDR3 spells CASSLLLNSNQPQHF. DNA of the CDR3: TGTGCCAGCAGCTTGCTCCTCAATAGCAATCAGCCCCAGCATTTT.

CDR3 sequence: CASSWSDDSGNTIYF. CDR3 coding DNA: TGTGCCAGCAGTTGGAGCGACGACTCTGGAAACACCATATATTTT. V usage is TRBV6-5 and J usage is TRBJ1-3; no clear D gene. The ends were cut back, 4 bases at V and 0 bases at J, with 10 bases in the middle. The CDR3 is made up of 15 amino acids. Per the germline V gene, CDR1 is MNHEY and CDR2 is SVGAGI.

This clonotype was seen only a few times. The chain joins TRBV28 to TRBJ2-6, with TRBD1 matching over 7 bases. The germline gives CDR1 MDHEN, CDR2 SYDVKM. After removal of 5 bases from V and 0 bases from J, the junction contained 7 bases not matched to a gene. This CDR3 has 17 residues. The CDR3: CASSKRTGNSGANVLTF. DNA for the CDR3: TGTGCCAGCAGTAAAAGGACAGGAAACTCTGGGGCCAACGTCCTGACTTTC. Looking up the rest from reference TRBV28 and TRBJ2-6 gives the full variable domain: DVKVTQSSRYLVKRTGEKVFLECVQDMDHENMFWYRQDPGLGLRLIYFSYDVKMKEKGDIPEGYSVSREKKERFSLILESASTNQTSMYLCASSKRTGNSGANVLTFGAGSRLTVL.

V gene TRBV20-1 combines with J gene TRBJ2-4; no firm D call. CDR3 length: 13 residues. Germline V gives CDR1 DFQATT, CDR2 SNEGSKA (reference sequence). Between the trimmed V and J ends, which lost 1 base and 0 bases, there was a span of 4 bases. The CDR3 nucleotides read TGCAGTGCTAGAGCGGTAGCCAAAAACATTCAGTACTTC. Translating it yields CSARAVAKNIQYF.

This clonotype was seen many times. This sequence joins TRBV20-1 and TRBJ1-5; D remains unclear. Per the germline V gene, CDR1 is DFQATT and CDR2 is SNEGSKA (reference sequence). The CDR3 totals 13 residues. Trimming took 0 bases from V and 11 from J, leaving 14 bases between them. The CDR3 DNA follows: TGCAGTGCTAGAGACTCTAACTCAATGGCCCAGCATTTT. It translates to CSARDSNSMAQHF.

This clonotype was found a few times. The rearrangement joins TRBV29-1 to TRBJ2-1, with a possible D match to TRBD2 (9 bases). Germline loops: CDR1 SQVTM, CDR2 ANQGSEA. Trimming pared 4 bases from V and 6 bases from J, leaving 34 bases between. CDR3 length: 20 amino acids. The CDR3 DNA reads TGCAGCGTTGCAGGGGGCGGACTAGCGCCAAACCCGGGAAGCTTCAATGAGCAGTTCTTC. This translates into CSVAGGGLAPNPGSFNEQFF.

The sample holds a few counts of this clonotype. The chain employs TRBV24-1 and TRBJ2-3; D gene ambiguous. Germline V gene sequence: CDR1 KGHDR, CDR2 SFDVKD. The CDR3 loop spans 18 amino acids. V gave up 2 bases and J gave up 7 bases, with 24 bases separating them. The CDR3 DNA reads as TGTGCCACCAGTGATTATACTCCTATGACGGCCGGCGGTAATACGCAGTATTTT. Encoded protein: CATSDYTPMTAGGNTQYF.